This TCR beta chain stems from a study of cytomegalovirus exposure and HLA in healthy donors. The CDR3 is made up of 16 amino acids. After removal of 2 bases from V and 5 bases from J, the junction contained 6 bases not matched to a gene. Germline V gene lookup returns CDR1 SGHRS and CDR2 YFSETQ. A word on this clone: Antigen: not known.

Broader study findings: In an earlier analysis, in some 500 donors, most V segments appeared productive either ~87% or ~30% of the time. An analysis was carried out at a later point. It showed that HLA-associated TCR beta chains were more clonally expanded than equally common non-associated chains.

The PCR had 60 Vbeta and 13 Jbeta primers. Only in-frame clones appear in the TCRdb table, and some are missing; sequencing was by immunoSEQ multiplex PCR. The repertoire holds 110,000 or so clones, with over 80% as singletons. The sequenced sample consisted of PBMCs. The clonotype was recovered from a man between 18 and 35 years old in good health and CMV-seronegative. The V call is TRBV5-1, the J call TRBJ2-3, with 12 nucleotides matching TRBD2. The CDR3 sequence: CASSLSTSGSVDTQYF. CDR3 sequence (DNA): TGCGCCAGCAGCTTATCGACTAGCGGGAGTGTAGATACGCAGTATTTT.